One sample yielded the 22 T cell receptor beta chains listed below, sequenced in a study of cytomegalovirus exposure and HLA in healthy donors. Researchers ran the PCR with 60 Vbeta and 13 Jbeta primers. Repertoires were generated with immunoSEQ multiplex PCR, while TCRdb's copy carries only in-frame clones and drops some. The sample has 100,000 to 150,000 clones, over 60% seen once. The material sequenced was PBMCs. Receptors were obtained from a man aged 30 to 45 in good health and CMV-seronegative.

V usage is TRBV10-3 and J usage is TRBJ1-2; D may be TRBD1 (6 bases). This CDR3 comprises 16 residues. Germline lookup yields CDR1 ENHRY and CDR2 SYGVKD. V gave up 5 bases and J gave up 5 bases, with 21 bases separating them. In nucleotides, the CDR3 is TGTGCCATCAGTTTAGAACAGGGTAGGAACCTATATGGCTACACCTTC. It codes for CAISLEQGRNLYGYTF.

This sequence joins TRBV7-9 and TRBJ1-2; D gene uncertain. Trimming stripped 1 base from V and 5 bases from J, with 14 bases between. There are 15 residues in the CDR3. CDR1 is SEHNR, CDR2 FQNEAQ, per germline (reference sequence). CDR3 coding DNA: TGTGCCAGCAGCTTAGAAGAGGAGCGTGGTTATGGCTACACCTTC. Its translation is CASSLEEERGYGYTF.

The genes are TRBV7-8 and TRBJ2-2; the match to TRBD1 covers 7 bases. Germline V gene sequence: CDR1 SGHVS, CDR2 FQNEAQ. This CDR3 spans 15 amino acids. The J segment lost 3 bases and the V segment lost 5 bases, leaving 6 bases of the junction unmatched. The CDR3 here is CASSTRTGYTGELFF. The CDR3 DNA sequence: TGTGCCAGCAGCACCCGGACAGGTTACACCGGGGAGCTGTTTTTT.

The CDR3 DNA follows: TGCGCCAGCACCGGGGAAGTGGACTACGAGCAGTACTTC. It translates to CASTGEVDYEQYF. This sequence joins TRBV5-1 and TRBJ2-7; perhaps TRBD2 as D (5 bases). V lost 6 bases, J lost 3 bases, and 13 bases lay in between. Germline V gene lookup returns CDR1 SGHRS and CDR2 YFSETQ. The CDR3 has 13 amino acids.

This sequence joins TRBV20-1 and TRBJ2-1; D possibly corresponds to TRBD2 (5 bases). CDR1 is DFQATT, CDR2 SNEGSKA, per germline (reference sequence). The CDR3 covers 10 residues. The germline V and J ends were trimmed by 5 bases and 10 bases, with 9 bases remaining between them. The CDR3 here is CSAQDLEQFF. The CDR3 DNA reads TGCAGTGCTCAGGACTTAGAGCAGTTCTTC.

V usage is TRBV6-5 and J usage is TRBJ2-7, with D tentatively TRBD2 (5 bases). CDR3 size: 15 residues. V was pared by 5 bases and J by 6 bases, with 20 bases between. Germline-derived CDR1 and CDR2 are MNHEY and SVGAGI. The DNA of the CDR3 is TGTGCCAGCAGTCAACAACAGTGGTTCGGAGGCGAGCAGTACTTC. It is translated as CASSQQQWFGGEQYF.

This clone was seen a few times. The rearrangement links TRBV19 to TRBJ1-1; the D is unclear. Trimming stripped 5 bases from V and 5 bases from J, with 21 bases between. CDR3 length: 16 amino acids. Germline lookup yields CDR1 LNHDA and CDR2 SQIVND (reference sequence). Here the CDR3 DNA reads TGTGCCAGTAGTCCCCATCGGGATCCCGGGTGGACTGAAGCTTTCTTT. Its translation: CASSPHRDPGWTEAFF.

The CDR3 region is CASGGGTGYTF. In DNA, the CDR3 is TGTGCCAGTGGTGGGGGGACTGGCTACACCTTC. J is TRBJ1-2 and V is TRBV2; D possibly corresponds to TRBD1 (5 bases). With 9 bases removed from V and 7 bases from J, the gap between germline ends came to 12 bases. Germline V gene data show CDR1 as SNHLY and CDR2 as FYNNEI. The CDR3 runs 11 residues.

This clone came up once. This chain joins TRBV7-2 and TRBJ2-2, with D possibly matching TRBD2 (7 bases). From germline, CDR1 is SGHTA and CDR2 FQGNSA. The CDR3 is 13 residues long. V lost 4 bases to trimming and J lost 12 bases, with 15 bases between them. Written as DNA, the CDR3 is TGTGCCAGCAGCTCCCTCGGGGGGCCGAAGCTGTTTTTT. This codes for CASSSLGGPKLFF.

The table lists this clone with a few counts. V gene TRBV11-2 combines with J gene TRBJ1-1; 8 positions agree with TRBD1. Germline-derived CDR1 and CDR2 are SGHAT and FQNNGV. Unmatched junction bases numbered 7, after V lost 1 base and J lost 3 bases. CDR3 size: 16 residues. DNA for the CDR3: TGTGCCAGCAGCTTAGTAGTGACAGGGGTTTACACTGAAGCTTTCTTT. It is translated as CASSLVVTGVYTEAFF.

This sequence joins TRBV18 and TRBJ1-1; a possible D gene is TRBD1 (5 bases). This CDR3 contains 16 residues. V lost 3 bases and J 5 bases, leaving 19 bases between the germline ends. Germline assignment: CDR1 KGHSH and CDR2 LQKENI. The CDR3 protein is CASSPSRVGAMTEAFF. The CDR3 DNA reads TGTGCCAGCTCACCCTCACGCGTAGGGGCGATGACTGAAGCTTTCTTT.

This chain links TRBV2 with TRBJ1-5; 7 positions agree with TRBD1. V was clipped by 6 bases and J by 2 bases; unmatched bases: 7. The CDR3 spans 15 residues. Germline-derived CDR1 and CDR2 are SNHLY and FYNNEI. Written as DNA, the CDR3 is TGTGCCAGCAGCGTTTACAGGGGTGGCAATCAGCCCCAGCATTTT. Translation: CASSVYRGGNQPQHF.

The chain joins TRBV18 to TRBJ1-2, with TRBD1 identical over 10 bases. Unmatched junction bases numbered 7, after V lost 1 base and J lost 2 bases. This CDR3 comprises 17 residues. CDR1 KGHSH and CDR2 LQKENI come from the germline V gene. As DNA, the CDR3 is TGTGCCAGCTCACCACAGACAGGGGGCGATTTCAACTATGGCTACACCTTC. Its translation is CASSPQTGGDFNYGYTF.

As concerns this clone: Other nucleotide sequences in the sample specify the same CDR3. The chain recombines TRBV5-4 with TRBJ2-3; TRBD2 matches at 7 bases. V shed 0 bases and J 2 bases; nucleotides not matched to a gene: 3. Per germline, CDR1 SGHNT and CDR2 YYREEE (reference sequence). CDR3 length: 15 residues. This CDR3 is CASSLGGSPTDTQYF. CDR3 DNA: TGTGCCAGCAGCTTGGGCGGGAGCCCCACAGATACGCAGTATTTT.

The sample holds one count of this clone. The chain carries TRBV5-1 and TRBJ1-4, with 7 nucleotides matching TRBD1. Germline V lookup: CDR1 SGHRS, CDR2 YFSETQ. CDR3 length equals 14 residues. V lost 5 bases to trimming and J lost 7 bases; unmatched junction nucleotides: 8. CDR3 amino acids: CASSYQGGGEKLFF. CDR3 bases: TGCGCCAGCAGTTACCAGGGGGGAGGTGAAAAACTGTTTTTT.

The chain links TRBV21-1 to TRBJ2-3; the table's D gene call, TRBD2, was not cross checked with the DNA. TRBV21-1 is a pseudogene segment. This CDR3 has 17 residues. In nucleotides, the CDR3 is TGTGCCAGCAGCAAACCGGGACTAGCGGGAGATCCAGATACGCAGTATTTT. This translates into CASSKPGLAGDPDTQYF.

This clone has a single count. The rearrangement uses TRBV7-2 and TRBJ1-2, with TRBD1 matching over 10 bases. With V trimmed by 5 bases and J by 4 bases, 4 bases remained unmatched. The CDR3 sequence is 14 residues long. The germline gives CDR1 SGHTA, CDR2 FQGNSA. As DNA, the CDR3 is TGTGCCAGCAGCCCCGGGACAGGGGCCTATGGCTACACCTTC. It codes for CASSPGTGAYGYTF.

The chain employs TRBV29-1 and TRBJ2-4; tentatively, D is TRBD1 (6 bases). The CDR3 has 12 residues. Trimming removed 6 bases at V and 4 bases at J, with 10 bases between. The germline V gene encodes CDR1 SQVTM and CDR2 ANQGSEA. As DNA, the CDR3 is TGCAGCGTCGGGACAAGTAAAAACATTCAGTACTTC. The encoded protein is CSVGTSKNIQYF.

V gene TRBV7-3 combines with J gene TRBJ1-5; the match to TRBD1 covers 8 bases. After removal of 5 bases from V and 5 bases from J, the junction contained 5 bases not matched to a gene. This CDR3 has 14 residues. Looked up from germline, CDR1 is SGHTA and CDR2 is FQGTGA. The CDR3 coding sequence is TGTGCCAGCAGCGACAGGGGAAGGGATCAGCCCCAGCATTTT. This translates into CASSDRGRDQPQHF.

The J gene is TRBJ2-5, the V gene TRBV7-9; 14 bases map to TRBD2. V shed 5 bases and J 3 bases; nucleotides not matched to a gene: 11. CDR1 SEHNR and CDR2 FQNEAQ come from the germline V gene (reference sequence). This CDR3 comprises 18 residues. CDR3 nucleotides: TGTGCCAGCAGCACCACCAGGACTAGCGGGGGGCGGAAAGAGACCCAGTACTTC. As protein: CASSTTRTSGGRKETQYF.

The genes are TRBV5-1 and TRBJ2-1; 10 bases agree with TRBD2. This CDR3 has 16 residues. Germline values: CDR1 SGHRS, CDR2 YFSETQ. Losses at the gene ends were 4 bases for V and 0 bases for J; bases not matched to a gene: 4. The CDR3 sequence: CASSPGTSVSYNEQFF. In DNA form, the CDR3 reads TGCGCCAGCAGCCCCGGGACTAGCGTCTCCTACAATGAGCAGTTCTTC. Full variable domain (missing parts from reference TRBV5-1 and TRBJ2-1): KAGVTQTPRYLIKTRGQQVTLSCSPISGHRSVSWYQQTPGQGLQFLFEYFSETQRNKGNFPGRFSGRQFSNSRSEMNVSTLELGDSALYLCASSPGTSVSYNEQFFGPGTRLTVL.

V and J are TRBV5-1 and TRBJ2-7, with TRBD1 identical over 7 bases. The ends lost 3 bases at V and 2 bases at J; junction bases unmatched: 8. In germline, CDR1 is SGHRS, CDR2 YFSETQ. The CDR3 runs to 15 residues. In nucleotides, the CDR3 is TGCGCCAGCAGCTCTGGGACAGCCTCCGCCTACGAGCAGTACTTC. Translated, it gives CASSSGTASAYEQYF.